The clone carrying this T cell receptor beta chain was picked up many times. These data are taken from a study of T cells in Graves' hyperthyroidism and ophthalmopathy. The V gene's germline CDR1 is DFQATT and CDR2 SNEGSKA (reference sequence). Trimming removed 6 bases from V and 7 bases from J, with 13 bases in between. This CDR3 has 12 residues. Amplification of TCR beta CDR3 regions used RNA as the template. An initial round of RT-PCR targeting the TCR CDR3 relied on the HTBI primer set. From the multiplex PCR reads, TCRdb called clonotypes with MiXCR, one entry per CDR3 protein. The table has fewer than 400,000 distinct CDR3 sequences, about a sixth seen once; the top ten hold around a quarter.

The receptor was isolated from a woman between 18 and 30 years old with Graves' hyperthyroidism that later progressed to Graves' ophthalmopathy. Sequencing used blood. The chain uses TRBV20-1 and TRBJ1-5, with D maybe TRBD1 (5 bases). The CDR3 DNA follows: TGCAGTGCCCACCGGGGGGTGCAGCCCCAGCATTTT. Translating gives CSAHRGVQPQHF.